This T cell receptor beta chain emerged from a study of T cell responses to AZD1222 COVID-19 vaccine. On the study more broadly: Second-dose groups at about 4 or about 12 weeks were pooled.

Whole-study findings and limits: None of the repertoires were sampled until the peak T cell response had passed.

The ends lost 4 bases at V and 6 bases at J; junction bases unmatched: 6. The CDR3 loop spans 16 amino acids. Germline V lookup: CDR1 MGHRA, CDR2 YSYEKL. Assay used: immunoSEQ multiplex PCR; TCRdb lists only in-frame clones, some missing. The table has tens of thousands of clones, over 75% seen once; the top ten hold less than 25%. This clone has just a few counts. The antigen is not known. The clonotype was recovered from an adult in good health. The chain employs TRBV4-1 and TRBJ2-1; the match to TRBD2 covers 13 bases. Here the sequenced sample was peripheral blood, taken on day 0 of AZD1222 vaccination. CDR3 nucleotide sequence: TGCGCCAGCAGCCGTCCGACTAGCGGGAGGAGCAATGAGCAGTTCTTC. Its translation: CASSRPTSGRSNEQFF.